The 6 T cell receptor beta chains given below trace back to one sample, sequenced in a study of cytomegalovirus exposure and HLA in healthy donors. The PCR employed 60 Vbeta primers together with 13 Jbeta primers. Clones were sequenced by immunoSEQ multiplex PCR, and TCRdb holds only the in-frame ones, with some missing. The repertoire includes 130,000 to 150,000 clones, roughly 62% of them detected once, and roughly 4.7% sits in the top ten. The sample taken for sequencing was PBMCs. These receptors originate from a man aged 55-75 years in good health and CMV-seronegative.

A few counts support this clone. The V call is TRBV7-3, the J call TRBJ1-6, with D perhaps TRBD1 (6 bases). V lost 1 base to trimming and J lost 10 bases, with 17 bases between them. The CDR3 runs to 16 residues. Germline V gene data show CDR1 as SGHTA and CDR2 as FQGTGA. The CDR3 region has the DNA TGTGCCAGCAGCTTAAACCCAGGGGCCCGGATCTCACCCCTCCACTTT. This translates into CASSLNPGARISPLHF. Drawing the rest from reference TRBV7-3 and TRBJ1-6, the complete variable domain is GAGVSQTPSNKVTEKGKYVELRCDPISGHTALYWYRQSLGQGPEFLIYFQGTGAADDSGLPNDRFFAVRPEGSVSTLKIQRTERGDSAVYLCASSLNPGARISPLHFGNGTRLTVT.

CDR3 bases: TGTGCCAGCAGTTATTCCGGGGCGAACACCGGGGAGCTGTTTTTT. As protein: CASSYSGANTGELFF. This chain links TRBV6-6 with TRBJ2-2; maybe TRBD2 (5 bases). The V and J ends lost 3 bases and 0 bases respectively, with 8 bases between them. The CDR3 loop spans 15 amino acids. In germline, CDR1 is MNHNY, CDR2 SVGAGI (reference sequence).

The rearrangement joins TRBV7-2 to TRBJ2-3; 15 positions agree with TRBD2. J was trimmed by 0 bases and V by 5 bases; bases with no gene match: 3. In germline, CDR1 is SGHTA, CDR2 FQGNSA. This CDR3 has 17 amino acids. CDR3 protein: CASSPGTSGRSTDTQYF. DNA for the CDR3: TGTGCCAGCAGCCCCGGGACTAGCGGGAGGAGCACAGATACGCAGTATTTT.

This clone was seen just once. This chain links TRBV6-5 with TRBJ1-6; 10 nucleotides align to TRBD1. The CDR3 contains 15 residues. V lost 2 bases and J lost 10; bases outside the gene matches: 5. CDR1 MNHEY and CDR2 SVGAGI come from the germline V gene. CDR3 in amino acids: CASSYRDRGGSPLHF. In DNA, the CDR3 is TGTGCCAGCAGTTACCGGGACAGGGGAGGGTCACCCCTCCACTTT.

The chain is built from TRBV7-3 and TRBJ2-1; D gene uncertain. V lost 1 base and J lost 7, with 5 bases in between. CDR1 SGHTA and CDR2 FQGTGA come from the germline V gene. The CDR3 consists of 12 residues. The DNA for the CDR3 is TGTGCCAGCAGCTTAATGAGTAATGAGCAGTTCTTC. This translates into CASSLMSNEQFF.

V and J are TRBV7-9 and TRBJ2-1; TRBD2 matches 8 bases. The CDR3 sequence is 15 residues long. Germline V CDR1 and CDR2: SEHNR, FQNEAQ (reference sequence). Germline trimming cut 1 base from V and 3 bases from J; bases unmatched to any gene: 2. The CDR3 protein is CASSLERELYNEQFF. The CDR3, as DNA: TGTGCCAGCAGCTTAGAGCGGGAGCTCTACAATGAGCAGTTCTTC.